This T cell receptor beta chain originates from a study of monozygotic twins with inflammatory bowel disease. General study findings and limits: Healthy co-twins showed greater TCRbeta diversity (inverse Simpson) than IBD patients. The analysis failed to separate different T cell subtypes.

Notes on this clonotype: Its cognate antigen is unknown.

cDNA encoding TCRalpha and TCRbeta underwent two nested PCRs of approximately 16 and 9 cycles, each of which was followed by bead purification. Using the 5' RACE reads, TCRdb records one entry per CDR3 protein without DNA. This listing includes approximately 200,000 distinct CDR3 sequences. Germline CDR1 reads SNHLY; CDR2 reads FYNNEI. This CDR3 contains 16 residues. The chain combines TRBV2 with TRBJ2-3; TCRdb designates TRBD1, a call that cannot be tested without DNA. The clonotype was recovered from a human donor with ulcerative colitis or Crohn's disease, or a healthy co-twin of an affected twin (not recorded which). Sequencing used blood. CDR3: CASWGAGGRGTDTQYF.